What follows are 31 T cell receptor beta chains derived from one specimen sequenced in a study of cytotoxic CD8 clonotypes in ibrutinib-treated CLL. Profiling relied on immunoSEQ multiplex PCR, and the TCRdb table lists in-frame clones only, not all of them. The table shows tens of thousands of clones, with around 52% occurring only once. The material was PBMCs, obtained after 12 months of ibrutinib treatment. The receptors come from a human donor with chronic lymphocytic leukemia.

The chain links TRBV6-1 to TRBJ1-4; D is perhaps TRBD1 (6 bases). The V and J ends lost 3 bases and 10 bases respectively, with 15 bases between them. This CDR3 spans 14 amino acids. Germline lookup yields CDR1 MNHNS and CDR2 SASEGT. CDR3 DNA sequence: TGTGCCAGCAGTGAGGGGGGGCTCGGTCGAAAACTGTTTTTT. Translating it yields CASSEGGLGRKLFF.

In its sample, this clone is medium-sized (0.01 to 0.1%). The chain recombines TRBV5-4 with TRBJ1-2, with 9 positions matching TRBD1. The CDR3 has 15 amino acids. Germline loops: CDR1 SGHNT, CDR2 YYREEE (reference sequence). V dropped 0 bases and J dropped 4; count of bases not matched to a gene: 4. In DNA form, the CDR3 reads TGTGCCAGCAGCTTGGGCGGGACAGGGACCTATGGCTACACCTTC. Its translation is CASSLGGTGTYGYTF.

DNA of the CDR3: TGTGCCAGTAGTACTACAGGGGTCACCTACAATGAGCAGTTCTTC. Translating gives CASSTTGVTYNEQFF. The chain has TRBV19 and TRBJ2-1; 7 bases are shared with TRBD1. The CDR3 is 15 amino acids. V was pared by 4 bases and J by 2 bases, with 5 bases of the junction left unmatched. Looked up from germline, CDR1 is LNHDA and CDR2 is SQIVND (reference sequence).

This clone was counted many times. The chain recombines TRBV19 with TRBJ1-2; 8 nucleotides match TRBD1. Germline trimming cut 3 bases from V and 4 bases from J; bases unmatched to any gene: 4. The CDR3 has 14 amino acids. The germline CDR1 and CDR2 sequences are LNHDA and SQIVND (reference sequence). The CDR3 DNA sequence: TGTGCCAGTAGTATCGCGCAGGGGGCCTATGGCTACACCTTC. Its translation: CASSIAQGAYGYTF.

This clone was seen a few times. V gene TRBV18 combines with J gene TRBJ1-1; D might be TRBD1 (5 bases). Trimming stripped 3 bases from V and 0 bases from J, with 11 bases between. CDR1 KGHSH and CDR2 LQKENI come from the germline V gene. CDR3 length: 15 residues. The CDR3 protein is CASSPQTVLNTEAFF. The CDR3 nucleotides read TGTGCCAGCTCACCTCAGACAGTTCTGAACACTGAAGCTTTCTTT. Full variable domain (missing parts from reference TRBV18 and TRBJ1-1): NAGVMQNPRHLVRRRGQEARLRCSPMKGHSHVYWYRQLPEEGLKFMVYLQKENIIDESGMPKERFSAEFPKEGPSILRIQQVVRGDSAAYFCASSPQTVLNTEAFFGQGTRLTVV.

This sequence joins TRBV18 and TRBJ2-5; D gene ambiguous. With 5 bases removed from V and 5 bases from J, the gap between germline ends came to 9 bases. Looked up from germline, CDR1 is KGHSH and CDR2 is LQKENI. The length of the CDR3 is 12 residues. The CDR3 loop reads CASSTVGETQYF. CDR3 nucleotides: TGTGCCAGCTCAACTGTGGGCGAGACCCAGTACTTC.

This sequence joins TRBV5-1 and TRBJ2-6; D remains ambiguous. The CDR3 runs to 16 residues. Trimming cost V 5 bases and J 1 base, with 13 bases left between them. In germline, CDR1 is SGHRS, CDR2 YFSETQ. DNA of the CDR3: TGCGCCAGCAGGGGAATCGGCCCTTCTGGGGCCAACGTCCTGACTTTC. As protein: CASRGIGPSGANVLTF.

This clone was picked up many times. The J gene is TRBJ1-1, the V gene TRBV18; tentative D call: TRBD1 (5 bases). With 3 bases removed from V and 1 base from J, the gap between germline ends came to 12 bases. Per the germline V gene, CDR1 is KGHSH and CDR2 is LQKENI. CDR3 size: 15 residues. In nucleotides, the CDR3 is TGTGCCAGCTCACCGGCTTCCGGACAGAACACTGAAGCTTTCTTT. Protein sequence: CASSPASGQNTEAFF.

This chain joins TRBV9 and TRBJ1-1; no reliable D call. Deletions cut 1 base from V and 0 bases from J, with 7 bases between. The CDR3 totals 14 residues. Germline V gives CDR1 SGDLS, CDR2 YYNGEE. CDR3 region: CASSVLGVNTEAFF. As DNA, the CDR3 is TGTGCCAGCAGCGTACTCGGGGTGAACACTGAAGCTTTCTTT. Using reference TRBV9 and TRBJ1-1 for the parts outside the CDR3, the full variable domain is DSGVTQTPKHLITATGQRVTLRCSPRSGDLSVYWYQQSLDQGLQFLIQYYNGEERAKGNILERFSAQQFPDLHSELNLSSLELGDSALYFCASSVLGVNTEAFFGQGTRLTVV.

This chain connects TRBV5-1 to TRBJ1-3; 9 bases are shared with TRBD1. V gave up 0 bases and J gave up 2 bases; unmatched junction bases: 12. The CDR3 extends over 19 amino acids. Germline values: CDR1 SGHRS, CDR2 YFSETQ. The CDR3 loop reads CASSLAGTGSPTPGNTIYF. As DNA, the CDR3 is TGCGCCAGCAGCTTGGCTGGGACAGGGAGCCCTACCCCTGGAAACACCATATATTTT. Using reference TRBV5-1 and TRBJ1-3 for the parts outside the CDR3, the full variable domain is KAGVTQTPRYLIKTRGQQVTLSCSPISGHRSVSWYQQTPGQGLQFLFEYFSETQRNKGNFPGRFSGRQFSNSRSEMNVSTLELGDSALYLCASSLAGTGSPTPGNTIYFGEGSWLTVV.

Of note for this clone: Its ends do not fully match the called genes, so a read error is possible. This chain links TRBV4-1 with TRBJ1-2; D may be TRBD1 (6 bases). CDR3 size: 16 residues. Germline loops: CDR1 MGHRA, CDR2 YSYEKL. CDR3 in DNA: TGCGCCAGCAGCCAAATTCCTGCGGGCAGGGGAGCCAAACTGTCCTTC. Protein product: CASSQIPAGRGAKLSF.

V and J are TRBV10-3 and TRBJ2-1; 12 bases are a match to TRBD1. Germline CDR1 is ENHRY and CDR2 is SYGVKD. The J segment lost 4 bases and the V segment lost 4 bases, leaving 5 bases of the junction unmatched. CDR3 length: 16 residues. The DNA for the CDR3 is TGTGCCATCAGTGCGGGGGACAGGGGGCTATACAATGAGCAGTTCTTC. This codes for CAISAGDRGLYNEQFF.

J is TRBJ2-3 and V is TRBV6-5; TRBD1 or TRBD2 may be the D gene (7 bases each). The CDR3 loop spans 14 amino acids. Trimming left V 8 bases short and J 6 bases short, with 18 bases between. The germline V gene has CDR1 MNHEY and CDR2 SVGAGI. The DNA for the CDR3 is TGTGCCAGCCGGGACAGCGGGACAAGCGATACGCAGTATTTT. It is translated as CASRDSGTSDTQYF.

There are a few counts of this clone. V gene TRBV27 combines with J gene TRBJ1-4, with D hard to call. Germline values: CDR1 MNHEY, CDR2 SMNVEV (reference sequence). V lost 2 bases to trimming and J lost 2 bases, with 6 bases between them. The CDR3 runs to 14 residues. CDR3 nucleotide sequence: TGTGCCAGCAGTTTAAGAGGGACTAATGAAAAACTGTTTTTT. This sequence encodes CASSLRGTNEKLFF.

This chain joins TRBV28 and TRBJ2-7; the D is unclear. The CDR3 extends over 14 amino acids. V gave up 2 bases and J gave up 0 bases, with 8 bases separating them. Per germline, CDR1 MDHEN and CDR2 SYDVKM. The chain's CDR3 is CASSLRRSSYEQYF. The CDR3 DNA reads TGTGCCAGCAGTTTACGAAGGAGCTCCTACGAGCAGTACTTC. The full variable domain, its missing parts supplied by reference TRBV28 and TRBJ2-7, is DVKVTQSSRYLVKRTGEKVFLECVQDMDHENMFWYRQDPGLGLRLIYFSYDVKMKEKGDIPEGYSVSREKKERFSLILESASTNQTSMYLCASSLRRSSYEQYFGPGTRLTVT.

The rearrangement links TRBV29-1 to TRBJ2-5; 11 bases are a match to TRBD2. With V trimmed by 3 bases and J by 5 bases, 11 bases remained unmatched. The CDR3 consists of 16 residues. CDR1 is SQVTM, CDR2 ANQGSEA, per germline. The CDR3 spells CSVDPLAGGLGETQYF. The CDR3 nucleotides read TGCAGCGTTGATCCGTTAGCGGGAGGGCTGGGGGAGACCCAGTACTTC.

This rearrangement joins TRBV28 to TRBJ2-7, with D possibly TRBD1 on 6 matching bases. The germline gives CDR1 MDHEN, CDR2 SYDVKM. The V end lost 0 bases, the J end lost 3 bases, and 18 bases lay between the germline ends. CDR3 size: 17 residues. CDR3 residues: CASSLWGPRQVSYEQYF. The DNA for the CDR3 is TGTGCCAGCAGTTTATGGGGGCCTAGACAGGTCAGCTACGAGCAGTACTTC.

This clone was seen only once. This chain links TRBV18 with TRBJ2-5; TRBD2 agrees at 7 bases. The germline V gene has CDR1 KGHSH and CDR2 LQKENI. The J segment lost 5 bases and the V segment lost 8 bases, leaving 11 bases of the junction unmatched. The CDR3 has 14 amino acids. This chain's CDR3 is CASARDYYLETQYF. CDR3 nucleotide sequence: TGTGCCAGCGCCCGGGACTACTATCTGGAGACCCAGTACTTC.

The chain recombines TRBV18 with TRBJ1-1, with 12 bases aligning to TRBD1. The CDR3 is 14 amino acids. The V gene's germline CDR1 is KGHSH and CDR2 LQKENI. Trimming removed 3 bases from V and 10 bases from J; junction bases left unmatched: 6. CDR3 residues: CASSPGQGALGAFF. CDR3 in DNA: TGTGCCAGCTCACCGGGACAGGGGGCGCTTGGAGCTTTCTTT.

V and J are TRBV5-1 and TRBJ2-6, with TRBD1 as a possible D gene (5 bases). V lost 5 bases and J 4 bases, leaving 22 bases between the germline ends. Germline V gives CDR1 SGHRS, CDR2 YFSETQ. This CDR3 spans 18 amino acids. The CDR3 reads CASSQTQVSLGGANVLTF. As DNA, the CDR3 is TGCGCCAGCAGTCAGACACAGGTTTCTCTAGGAGGGGCCAACGTCCTGACTTTC.

The chain combines TRBV5-1 with TRBJ2-2, with 10 bases aligning to TRBD2. Germline CDR1 reads SGHRS; CDR2 reads YFSETQ. After removal of 4 bases from V and 6 bases from J, the junction contained 6 bases not matched to a gene. The CDR3 sequence is 15 residues long. The CDR3 DNA reads as TGCGCCAGCAGCCAGGGACTAGCGAATGCCGGGGAGCTGTTTTTT. Amino acid sequence: CASSQGLANAGELFF. The variable domain in full, with the rest retrieved from reference TRBV5-1 and TRBJ2-2, is KAGVTQTPRYLIKTRGQQVTLSCSPISGHRSVSWYQQTPGQGLQFLFEYFSETQRNKGNFPGRFSGRQFSNSRSEMNVSTLELGDSALYLCASSQGLANAGELFFGEGSRLTVL.

The V and J genes are TRBV2 and TRBJ2-6; TRBD2 aligns across 10 bases. Per the germline V gene, CDR1 is SNHLY and CDR2 is FYNNEI. J gave up 0 bases and V 6 bases, and 5 bases lay outside the gene matches. The CDR3 runs to 17 residues. The CDR3 DNA sequence: TGTGCCAGCAGAGCTAGCGGGGGACGCTCTGGGGCCAACGTCCTGACTTTC. This gives the protein CASRASGGRSGANVLTF.

The chain couples TRBV2 to TRBJ2-2, with D tentatively TRBD1 or TRBD2 (5 bases each). The CDR3 has 15 amino acids. Germline V CDR1 and CDR2: SNHLY, FYNNEI. The ends were cut back, 4 bases at V and 3 bases at J, with 12 bases in the middle. DNA for the CDR3: TGTGCCAGCAGTGCTGAGGGGCTTTACACCGGGGAGCTGTTTTTT. Translating it yields CASSAEGLYTGELFF. The whole variable domain, remainder taken from reference TRBV2 and TRBJ2-2, is EPEVTQTPSHQVTQMGQEVILRCVPISNHLYFYWYRQILGQKVEFLVSFYNNEISEKSEIFDDQFSVERPDGSNFTLKIRSTKLEDSAMYFCASSAEGLYTGELFFGEGSRLTVL.

Here the CDR3 reads CASSPSGDTQYF. The CDR3 DNA follows: TGTGCCAGCAGCCCGAGTGGAGATACGCAGTATTTT. This chain connects TRBV6-1 to TRBJ2-3; D gene ambiguous. The CDR3 has 12 amino acids. V dropped 6 bases and J dropped 5 bases, with 9 bases sitting between them. Germline CDR1 reads MNHNS; CDR2 reads SASEGT.

The chain couples TRBV18 to TRBJ1-3, with a possible D match to TRBD1 (5 bases). The germline CDR1 and CDR2 sequences are KGHSH and LQKENI. This CDR3 is 17 amino acids long. V was shortened by 4 bases and J by 0 bases, with 16 bases between the two germline ends. The CDR3 sequence is CASSQATTESSGNTIYF. CDR3 in DNA: TGTGCCAGCTCACAGGCAACGACAGAGAGCTCTGGAAACACCATATATTTT.

The V gene is TRBV29-1, the J gene TRBJ2-1, with D possibly being TRBD2 (6 bases). Germline V gene data show CDR1 as SQVTM and CDR2 as ANQGSEA. The CDR3 contains 15 residues. V shed 7 bases and J shed 8 bases, with 24 bases lying between them. The CDR3 reads CSGLRIGGFKDEQFF. CDR3 bases: TGCAGCGGCCTGCGGATCGGGGGATTTAAAGATGAGCAGTTCTTC.

V is TRBV19 and J is TRBJ2-5; D might be TRBD1 (5 bases). Deletions cut 5 bases from V and 4 bases from J, with 17 bases between. Germline CDR1 is LNHDA and CDR2 is SQIVND (reference sequence). This CDR3 region has 15 residues. CDR3 coding DNA: TGTGCCAGTAGTCTCCGTGGGGCAGGGCTAGAGACCCAGTACTTC. Its protein product is CASSLRGAGLETQYF.

V and J are TRBV20-1 and TRBJ2-3; possibly TRBD1 for D (5 bases). The CDR3 runs to 10 residues. V gave up 8 bases and J gave up 6 bases, with 9 bases separating them. The germline V gene has CDR1 DFQATT and CDR2 SNEGSKA (reference sequence). The DNA for the CDR3 is TGCAGTTTAGGGGTTGATACGCAGTATTTT. Protein product: CSLGVDTQYF.

Notes on this clone: This sample also contains other DNA sequences that code for the same CDR3. This sequence joins TRBV18 and TRBJ2-3; D remains ambiguous. The CDR3 is made up of 13 amino acids. Germline V gene sequence: CDR1 KGHSH, CDR2 LQKENI. Trimming left V 2 bases short and J 2 bases short, with 5 bases between. CDR3 DNA: TGTGCCAGCTCACCAGACAACACAGATACGCAGTATTTT. Translating it yields CASSPDNTDTQYF.

V usage is TRBV28 and J usage is TRBJ2-7; tentatively, D is TRBD1 or TRBD2 (5 bases each). The CDR3 is made up of 15 amino acids. The germline V gene has CDR1 MDHEN and CDR2 SYDVKM. Trimming removed 5 bases from V and 4 bases from J, with 18 bases in between. CDR3 sequence reads: CASSQPRGFTYEQYF. The CDR3 coding sequence is TGTGCCAGCAGTCAACCACGGGGCTTCACTTACGAGCAGTACTTC.

V is TRBV7-2 and J is TRBJ2-7, with 10 bases aligning to TRBD1. Germline V gene data show CDR1 as SGHTA and CDR2 as FQGNSA. This CDR3 region has 16 residues. Unmatched junction bases numbered 8, after V lost 3 bases and J lost 3 bases. The CDR3 spells CASSFPGQGTGYEQYF. The CDR3 nucleotides read TGTGCCAGCAGCTTCCCGGGACAGGGGACCGGCTACGAGCAGTACTTC.